These 5 T cell receptor beta chains were sequenced from one sample in a study of T cells in Graves' hyperthyroidism and ophthalmopathy. RNA transcripts were the template for amplifying TCR beta CDR3 regions. The HTBI primer set served for first-round RT-PCR of the TCR CDR3. TCRdb passed the multiplex PCR reads through MiXCR, listing each CDR3 protein once. Altogether some 570,000 distinct CDR3 sequences are present, under 20% being singletons, with the ten largest covering 15% to 20%. The sequencing input was blood. The receptors here all came from a woman aged 18-29 years with Graves' ophthalmopathy.

This rearrangement joins TRBV11-2 to TRBJ2-5; 7 nucleotides agree with TRBD2. Germline values: CDR1 SGHAT, CDR2 FQNNGV. The CDR3 contains 16 residues. V lost 1 base and J lost 3; bases outside the gene matches: 8. Here the CDR3 reads CASSLGLADPKETQYF. In DNA form, the CDR3 reads TGTGCCAGCAGCTTAGGACTAGCCGACCCGAAAGAGACCCAGTACTTC.

This clonotype was seen ten or more times. The V gene is TRBV4-2, the J gene TRBJ1-6; maybe TRBD1 (5 bases). V lost 1 base, J lost 8 bases, and 15 bases lay in between. Per the germline V gene, CDR1 is LGHNA and CDR2 is YNFKEQ. The CDR3 is 16 residues long. CDR3 protein: CASSQGDRGRDSPLHF. In DNA form, the CDR3 reads TGTGCCAGCAGCCAAGGCGACAGAGGGCGTGATTCACCCCTCCACTTT.

Ten or more counts support this clonotype. This sequence joins TRBV7-9 and TRBJ2-3; 9 positions match TRBD1. Germline CDR1 SEHNR, CDR2 FQNEAQ (reference sequence). CDR3 size: 16 residues. With 5 bases clipped from V and 2 bases from J, the junction kept 8 bases outside the gene matches. CDR3 in amino acids: CASSPRQGVTTDTQYF. In DNA form, the CDR3 reads TGTGCCAGCAGCCCGCGACAGGGGGTGACCACAGATACGCAGTATTTT.

This clonotype has only a few counts. The chain uses TRBV18 and TRBJ2-7, with D hard to call. This CDR3 is built from 15 residues. V shed 2 bases and J shed 0 bases, with 11 bases lying between them. Per the germline V gene, CDR1 is KGHSH and CDR2 is LQKENI. CDR3: CASSPKVFSSYEQYF. As DNA, the CDR3 is TGTGCCAGCTCACCAAAGGTCTTTAGCTCCTACGAGCAGTACTTC.

At least ten counts were recorded for this clonotype. The rearrangement uses TRBV28 and TRBJ1-2; the D is unclear. Trimming pared 1 base from V and 0 bases from J, leaving 9 bases between. Germline V lookup: CDR1 MDHEN, CDR2 SYDVKM. The CDR3 runs 15 residues. The CDR3 sequence: CASSLLGRTNYGYTF. In DNA form, the CDR3 reads TGTGCCAGCAGTTTATTGGGGAGAACTAACTATGGCTACACCTTC.